The subject of this entry is one T cell receptor (beta chain). Its antigen remains undetermined. Base qualities are missing; no much larger clone stands one base away. In total, roughly 710 healthy bone marrow donors made up the cohort. Cohort members were all nominally healthy when sampled, although unrecorded immune exposures were likely present. The donor tested CMV seropositive and was one of the 289 seropositive cohort members. A peripheral blood sample was provided by each donor, and peripheral blood mononuclear cells were used for TCR beta sequencing. Genomic DNA extraction from the blood cell samples was performed with the Qiagen DNeasy Blood Extraction Kit. Receptor amplification or capture employed the immunoSEQ multiplex PCR assay. A mixture of 60 forward primers for TCR Vbeta segments and 13 reverse primers for TCR Jbeta segments was used in the multiplex PCR. The CDR3 region of rearranged TCR beta genes was amplified from genomic DNA by a multiplex PCR assay. Amplified TCR beta libraries were sequenced as 87-base-pair reads on the Illumina HiSeq System. Per the original workflow: A later analysis counted 65 million to 90 million unique TCR beta chains across the 650 to 800 repertoires, and about 10 million of these chains were shared by at least two donors. Raw reads were error-corrected and collapsed into unique sequences with a nearest-neighbor algorithm that merged closely related sequences to remove PCR and sequencing errors. Alignment of CDR3 sequences to IMGT reference sequences was used to assign V, D and J gene segments. Each retained sequence needed at least a six-nucleotide match to both a V gene segment and a J gene segment. Rearrangements were called productive when the CDR3 lacked stop codons and stayed in frame with V and J; all others were non-productive. CDR3 was defined by IMGT convention, running from the second conserved V-encoded cysteine to the conserved J-encoded phenylalanine. The earlier analysis of 587 of the donors excluded sequences that lacked an unambiguous match to a single V gene segment. In an earlier analysis of 450 to 750 of the donors, a V segment was called functional when productive rearrangements were above 56.7%, and segregating when the standard deviation between donors exceeded 5%. A statistical classification framework was developed to diagnose cytomegalovirus status using the catalog of TCR beta chain sequences. V and J gene assignment, in a later analysis, came from comparing TCR nucleotide sequences with IMGT/GENE-DB human TR gene sequences. In a later analysis, CDR3 sequences and most-parsimonious VDJ recombination scenarios were assigned using the TCRdist pipeline. In a later analysis, each TCR beta chain was defined by its CDR3 amino acid sequence together with its V-gene family, and reads lacking a unique V-gene family were excluded. In a later analysis, several hundred highly shared, low-generation-probability nucleotide sequences were removed to address suspected cross-contamination and a sequencing artifact. In a later analysis, a clonal expansion index was calculated for each public chain from normalized within-repertoire ranks of inferred template counts. A later analysis computed generation probabilities with a VDJ recombination model fitted to out-of-frame rearrangements, and checked the results against IGoR. Hypergeometric tests were used in a later analysis to score TCR-TCR, TCR-HLA and TCR-CMV co-occurrence, with a repertoire-size bias correction applied to the TCR pairs. To estimate false discovery rates, a later analysis permuted the HLA or CMV assignments 20 times. A later analysis grouped co-occurring TCRs with DBSCAN, adding TCRdist sequence similarity when clustering within HLA-allele-positive subsets. For co-occurrence clustering, repertoires with fewer than 30,000 or more than 120,000 public chains were excluded, along with several repertoires with anomalous nucleotide sharing. TCRdb limited this immuneACCESS table to in-frame rearrangements with V and J called. A share of clones is missing; checked studies link under half to unresolved V genes, and the rest is unexplained. Clone size and the V and J calls come from that table; the DNA yielded D and trimming. Within this sample are 160,000 or so clones, with 80% of them counted one time only. The ten largest clones add up to about 9.7% of the sample.

This record belongs to a study of cytomegalovirus exposure and HLA in healthy donors (dated by TCRdb to between 2016 and 2019). Some background on the complete study: An earlier analysis of approximately 550 of the donors reported roughly 270 Gb of sequence data and some 100 million unique TCR beta sequences from around 200 million T cells. To study patterns of TCR occurrence, a later analysis re-analyzed previously published TCR beta repertoires from several hundred donors and added high-resolution HLA genotyping. Of the 300 to 400 genotyped donors, around 81% fell in the genetic ancestry cluster associated with self-reported Caucasian donors. The study aimed to test whether cataloging public T cell receptors could reveal signatures of past pathogen exposure. High-throughput TCR immunosequencing, statistical association of individual TCRs with disease status, and machine learning were combined to predict cytomegalovirus infection status. In addition to the first cohort of 650 to 750 subjects, a separate validation cohort of 120 different subjects was used. Across some 400 genotyped donors of the cohort, an average of about 240,000 unique TCR beta nucleotide sequences per donor were sequenced, and around 20% of those sequences were non-productive. Roughly five DR-DQ haplotypes were handled as single units for association and clustering because linkage in the cohort was strong. Alongside the repertoire data, information on donor age, sex, ethnicity and CMV serostatus was compiled. HLA typing included class I and class II loci at four-digit resolution. Typing coverage differed by locus: A, B, C, DRB1 and DQB1 were typed in about 620-630 donors, DQA1 in around 500, DPA1 in around 600, and DPB1 in approximately 450. All discovery cohort repertoires had been generated on a single sequencing platform. The later analysis used no new phenotypic data to find candidate immune exposures, relying instead on TCR beta sequences and their occurrence across donors. The study used immunosequencing to profile the T cell repertoires of 666 subjects and linked those repertoires to cytomegalovirus serostatus. An earlier analysis of 450 to 750 of the donors used high-throughput TCR beta sequencing to judge whether each TCR beta V gene segment behaved as functional or pseudogenic. Genome-wide SNP genotypes for about 65% of the 666 donors were used in a later genetic analysis, which treated that subset as a discovery cohort. Approximately 330 gigabases of sequencing data and around 88 million unique TCR sequences made up an early release that covered roughly 670 HLA-typed donors. Broader findings and caveats from the paper: The presence/absence analyses assumed that sequencing depth was roughly uniform across donors, and that assumption may not be true. A cluster of highly shared sequence variants was judged likely to be a technical artifact of the sequencing pipeline. Most TCR sequences were observed very rarely across donors, whereas some public TCRs were present in many individuals. Most CMV-associated TCR beta chains appeared to be HLA-restricted in a later analysis, and the HLA associations seemed to be driven largely by CMV exposure. Because HLA typing was unavailable for some donors at each locus, only the typed subset was used in association tests. The study listed approximately 150 TCR beta chains as associated with cytomegalovirus. V-gene and J-gene trimming of TCR beta chains was associated with a missense DCLRE1C variant in a later genetic analysis, and the association was replicated in an independent cohort. According to a later analysis, parvovirus B19, influenza, CMV and Epstein-Barr virus appeared linked to several top co-occurrence clusters. A further reported finding was that TCR beta sequences accurately predicted the HLA-A and HLA-B alleles for most subjects in the first cohort. In a later analysis, HLA-associated TCR beta chains showed more clonal expansion and lower generation probabilities than non-associated chains that were equally common. According to the authors, the approach could potentially be generalized to other disease states and immunological phenotypes. The classifier was reported to diagnose cytomegalovirus status with high specificity and sensitivity in both the original cohort and the validation cohort. The only immune exposure information available for the cohort was CMV serostatus. Assigning TCR associations to individual alleles was difficult when HLA alleles, especially DR and DQ, strongly co-occurred. Broadly in line with IMGT annotations, most TCR beta V segments showed up in productive rearrangements about 87% or about 30% of the time in an earlier analysis of 587 of the donors. A few of the identified cytomegalovirus-associated TCR beta chains were confirmed in vitro to be specific for cytomegalovirus antigens. According to a later genetic analysis, donors in an Asian-associated ancestry cluster had fewer N-insertions in productive TCRs than the approximately 650-donor mean. Because counts were too low, roughly 17 rarely observed V segments, including chromosome 9 orphons, were left out of the earlier analysis of 587 of the donors. The cohort was sequenced for TCR beta chains only, and without alpha or paired-chain data the features that could be detected were limited. Specific HLA alleles were associated with 18,000 or so TCR beta sequences at a false discovery rate of 0.05 in a later analysis. Linkage disequilibrium might explain the correlated functional status among segregating V segments, but an unknown experimental factor could not be excluded. In a later analysis, the rate of TCR association differed among HLA loci, with DRB1 alleles having the most associated TCRs and HLA-C alleles having the fewest.

The sample was PBMCs. The source is a young man in good health and CMV-seropositive.

This receptor has the CDR3 CASSPWAGVAPQYF. The bases are TGTGCCAGCAGCCCCTGGGCGGGAGTGGCGCCCCAGTACTTC. The chain links TRBV7-9 with TRBJ2-5, and TRBD2 aligns with 7 junction nucleotides. From its cysteine to its phenylalanine, the CDR3 spans 14 amino acids. Of all the DNA, just the CDR3 is kept, 42 bases in frame from base 1. The germline V gene encodes CDR1 SEHNR and CDR2 FQNEAQ (reference sequence). Unmatched junction bases come to 12, with V trimmed by 5 bases and J by 9 bases.